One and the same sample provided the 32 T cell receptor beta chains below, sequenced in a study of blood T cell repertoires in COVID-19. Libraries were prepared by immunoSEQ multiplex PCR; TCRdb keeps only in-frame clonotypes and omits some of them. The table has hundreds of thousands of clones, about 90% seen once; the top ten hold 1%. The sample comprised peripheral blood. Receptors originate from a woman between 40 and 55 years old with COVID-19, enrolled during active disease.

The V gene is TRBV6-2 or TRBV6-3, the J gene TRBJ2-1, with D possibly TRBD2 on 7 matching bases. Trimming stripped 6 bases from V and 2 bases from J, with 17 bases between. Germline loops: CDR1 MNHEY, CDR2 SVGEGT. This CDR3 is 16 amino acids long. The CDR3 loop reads CASSRGLGGAYNEQFF. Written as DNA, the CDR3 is TGTGCCAGCAGCCGAGGTTTAGGGGGGGCCTACAATGAGCAGTTCTTC.

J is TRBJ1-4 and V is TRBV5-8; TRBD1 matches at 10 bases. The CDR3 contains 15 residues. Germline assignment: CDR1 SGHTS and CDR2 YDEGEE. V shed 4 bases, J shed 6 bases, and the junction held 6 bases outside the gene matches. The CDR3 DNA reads TGTGCCAGCAGCCAACCCGGGACAGGGGATGAAAAACTGTTTTTT. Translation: CASSQPGTGDEKLFF.

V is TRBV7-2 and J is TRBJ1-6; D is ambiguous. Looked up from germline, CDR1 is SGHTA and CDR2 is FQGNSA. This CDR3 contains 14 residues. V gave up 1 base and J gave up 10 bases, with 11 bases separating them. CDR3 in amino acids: CASSLGQVGSPLHF. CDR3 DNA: TGTGCCAGCAGCTTAGGCCAGGTCGGATCACCCCTCCACTTT.

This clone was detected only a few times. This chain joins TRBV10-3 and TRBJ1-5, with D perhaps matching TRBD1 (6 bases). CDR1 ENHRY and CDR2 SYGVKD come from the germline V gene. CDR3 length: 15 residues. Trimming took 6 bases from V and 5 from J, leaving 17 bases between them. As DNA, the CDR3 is TGTGCCATCAGATCTGGCAGGGGAATTGATCAGCCCCAGCATTTT. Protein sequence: CAIRSGRGIDQPQHF.

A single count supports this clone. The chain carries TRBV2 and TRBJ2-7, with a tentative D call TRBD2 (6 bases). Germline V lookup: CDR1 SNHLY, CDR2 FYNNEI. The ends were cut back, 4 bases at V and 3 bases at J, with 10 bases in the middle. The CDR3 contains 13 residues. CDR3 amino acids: CASSGGVNYEQYF. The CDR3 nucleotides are TGTGCCAGCAGTGGGGGGGTGAACTACGAGCAGTACTTC.

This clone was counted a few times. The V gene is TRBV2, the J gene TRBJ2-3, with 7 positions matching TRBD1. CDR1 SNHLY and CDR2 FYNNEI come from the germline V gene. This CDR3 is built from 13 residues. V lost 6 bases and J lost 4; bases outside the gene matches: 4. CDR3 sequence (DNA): TGTGCCAGCAGGAAACAGGGGTCAGATACGCAGTATTTT. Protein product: CASRKQGSDTQYF.

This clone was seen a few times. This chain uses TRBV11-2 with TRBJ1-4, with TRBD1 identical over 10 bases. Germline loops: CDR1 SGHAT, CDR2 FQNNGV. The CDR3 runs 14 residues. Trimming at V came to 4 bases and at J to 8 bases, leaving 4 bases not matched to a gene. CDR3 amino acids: CASSSTGGEEKLFF. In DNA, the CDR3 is TGTGCCAGCAGCTCGACAGGGGGCGAAGAAAAACTGTTTTTT.

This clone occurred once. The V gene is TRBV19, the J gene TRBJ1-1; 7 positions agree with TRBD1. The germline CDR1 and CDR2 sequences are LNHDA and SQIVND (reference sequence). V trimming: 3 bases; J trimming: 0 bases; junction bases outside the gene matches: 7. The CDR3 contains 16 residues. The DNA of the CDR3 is TGTGCCAGTAGTATGGGGGACAGCAATTTGAACACTGAAGCTTTCTTT. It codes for CASSMGDSNLNTEAFF.

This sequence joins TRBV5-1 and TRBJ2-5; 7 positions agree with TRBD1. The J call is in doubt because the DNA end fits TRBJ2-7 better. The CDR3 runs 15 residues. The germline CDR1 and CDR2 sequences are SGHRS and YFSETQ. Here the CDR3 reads CASSLVAGGSYEQYF. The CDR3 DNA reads TGCGCCAGCAGCTTGGTAGCAGGGGGCTCCTACGAGCAGTACTTC.

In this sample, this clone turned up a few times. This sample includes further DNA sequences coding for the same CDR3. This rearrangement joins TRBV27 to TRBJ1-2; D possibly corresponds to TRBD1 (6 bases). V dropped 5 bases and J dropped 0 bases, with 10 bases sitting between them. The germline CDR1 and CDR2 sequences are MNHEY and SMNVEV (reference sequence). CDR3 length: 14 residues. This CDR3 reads CASSPRQANYGYTF. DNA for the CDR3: TGTGCCAGCAGTCCCCGACAGGCTAACTATGGCTACACCTTC.

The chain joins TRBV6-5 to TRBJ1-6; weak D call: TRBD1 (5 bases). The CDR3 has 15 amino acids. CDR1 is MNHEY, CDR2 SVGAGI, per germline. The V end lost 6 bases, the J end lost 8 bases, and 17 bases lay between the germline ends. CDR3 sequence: CASSRPDRPDSPLHF. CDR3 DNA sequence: TGTGCCAGCAGCCGACCCGACAGACCAGATTCACCCCTCCACTTT.

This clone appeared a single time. The chain's CDR3 is CASSLQGASEKLFF. Written as DNA, the CDR3 is TGTGCCAGCAGTCTACAGGGGGCCAGTGAAAAACTGTTTTTT. The chain uses TRBV6-4 and TRBJ1-4; 9 bases are a match to TRBD1. V lost 5 bases and J lost 7; bases outside the gene matches: 5. This CDR3 is built from 14 residues. Germline V CDR1 and CDR2: MRHNA, SNTAGT.

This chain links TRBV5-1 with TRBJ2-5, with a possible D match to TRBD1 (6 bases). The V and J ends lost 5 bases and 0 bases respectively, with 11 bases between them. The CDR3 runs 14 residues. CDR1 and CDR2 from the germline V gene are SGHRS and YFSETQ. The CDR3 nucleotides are TGCGCCAGCAGTTTTCAGGGGAACCAAGAGACCCAGTACTTC. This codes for CASSFQGNQETQYF.

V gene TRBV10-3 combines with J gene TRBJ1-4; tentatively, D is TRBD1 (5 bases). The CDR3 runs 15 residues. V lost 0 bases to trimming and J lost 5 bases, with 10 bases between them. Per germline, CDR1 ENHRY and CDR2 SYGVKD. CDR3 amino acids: CAISESLGGNEKLFF. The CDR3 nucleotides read TGTGCCATCAGTGAGTCGTTGGGGGGGAATGAAAAACTGTTTTTT.

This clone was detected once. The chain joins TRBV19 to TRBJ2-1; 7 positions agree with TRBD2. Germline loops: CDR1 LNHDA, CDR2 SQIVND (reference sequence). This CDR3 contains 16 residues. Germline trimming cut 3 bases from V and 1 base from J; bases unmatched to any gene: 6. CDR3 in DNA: TGTGCCAGTAGTATGACCAGCGGGACGTCCTACAATGAGCAGTTCTTC. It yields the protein CASSMTSGTSYNEQFF.

The CDR3 here is CASSQAQGLNYGYTF. Here the CDR3 DNA reads TGCGCCAGCAGCCAAGCACAGGGCTTGAACTATGGCTACACCTTC. The V gene is TRBV4-3, the J gene TRBJ1-2; D might be TRBD1 (6 bases). Germline assignment: CDR1 LGHNA and CDR2 YSLEER. This CDR3 is 15 amino acids long. V was trimmed by 1 base and J by 2 bases, leaving 11 bases between them.

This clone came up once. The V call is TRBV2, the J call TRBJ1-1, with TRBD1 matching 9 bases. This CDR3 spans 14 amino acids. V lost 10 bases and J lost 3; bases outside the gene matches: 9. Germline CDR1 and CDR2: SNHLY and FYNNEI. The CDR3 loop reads CATEGQGVDTEAFF. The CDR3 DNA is TGTGCCACCGAGGGACAGGGTGTAGACACTGAAGCTTTCTTT.

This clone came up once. The CDR3 DNA sequence: TGTGCCAGCAGTCGTACTCTCCGGGACAGGGGGCCCAATTCACCCCTCCACTTT. It yields the protein CASSRTLRDRGPNSPLHF. This chain uses TRBV6-6 with TRBJ1-6; 12 bases map to TRBD1. The germline V gene encodes CDR1 MNHNY and CDR2 SVGAGI (reference sequence). V was pared by 5 bases and J by 7 bases, with 12 bases of the junction left unmatched. This CDR3 spans 18 amino acids.

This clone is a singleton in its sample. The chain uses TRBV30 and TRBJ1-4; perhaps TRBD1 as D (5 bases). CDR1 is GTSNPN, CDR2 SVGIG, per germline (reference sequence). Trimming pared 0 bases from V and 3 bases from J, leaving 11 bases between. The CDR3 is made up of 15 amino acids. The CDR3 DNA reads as TGTGCCTGGAGTGTAGGGGCTGGGTCTAATGAAAAACTGTTTTTT. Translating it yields CAWSVGAGSNEKLFF.

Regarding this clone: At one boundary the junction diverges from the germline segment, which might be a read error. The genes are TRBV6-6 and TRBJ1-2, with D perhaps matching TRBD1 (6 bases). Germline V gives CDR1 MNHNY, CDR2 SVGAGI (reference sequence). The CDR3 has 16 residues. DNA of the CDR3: TGTGCCAGCAGTAACTCCCCTTTGACAGGCGGTTATGGCTACACCTTC. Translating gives CASSNSPLTGGYGYTF.

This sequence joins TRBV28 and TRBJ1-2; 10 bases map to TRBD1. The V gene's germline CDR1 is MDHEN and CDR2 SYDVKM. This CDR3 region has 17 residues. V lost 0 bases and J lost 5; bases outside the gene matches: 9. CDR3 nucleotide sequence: TGTGCCAGCAGTTTATGGGAGTGGGGGGACAGGGGATATGGCTACACCTTC. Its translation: CASSLWEWGDRGYGYTF.

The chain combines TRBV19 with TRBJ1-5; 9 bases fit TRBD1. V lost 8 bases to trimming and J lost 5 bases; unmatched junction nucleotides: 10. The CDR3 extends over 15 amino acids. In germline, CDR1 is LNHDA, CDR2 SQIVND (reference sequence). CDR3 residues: CASGGTGRTYQPQHF. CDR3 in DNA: TGTGCCAGTGGAGGGACAGGGAGGACATATCAGCCCCAGCATTTT.

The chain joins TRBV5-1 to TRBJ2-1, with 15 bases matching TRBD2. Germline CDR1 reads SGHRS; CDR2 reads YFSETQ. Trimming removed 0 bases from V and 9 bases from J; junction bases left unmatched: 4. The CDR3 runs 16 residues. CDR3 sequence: CASSLAGGLAGGEQFF. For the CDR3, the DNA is TGCGCCAGCAGCTTGGCCGGGGGACTAGCGGGAGGTGAGCAGTTCTTC.

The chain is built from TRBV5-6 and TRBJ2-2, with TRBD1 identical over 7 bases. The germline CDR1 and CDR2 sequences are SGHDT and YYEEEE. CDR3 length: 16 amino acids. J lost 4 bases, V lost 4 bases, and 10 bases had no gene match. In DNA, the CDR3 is TGTGCCAGCAGCGCAGGTGACAGGGTCGTCACCGGGGAGCTGTTTTTT. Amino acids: CASSAGDRVVTGELFF.

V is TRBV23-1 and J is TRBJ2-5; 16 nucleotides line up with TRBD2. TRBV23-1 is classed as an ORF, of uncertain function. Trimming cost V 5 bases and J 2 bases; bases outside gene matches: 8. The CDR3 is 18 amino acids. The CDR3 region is CASSLTGTSGRVQETQYF. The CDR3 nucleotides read TGCGCCAGCAGTTTAACCGGGACTAGCGGGAGGGTTCAAGAGACCCAGTACTTC.

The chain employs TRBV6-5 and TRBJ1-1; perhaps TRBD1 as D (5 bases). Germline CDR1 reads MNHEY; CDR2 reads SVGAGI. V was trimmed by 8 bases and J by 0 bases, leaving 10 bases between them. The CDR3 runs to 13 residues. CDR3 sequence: CASRAGLNTEAFF. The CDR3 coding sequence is TGTGCCAGCCGCGCGGGACTGAACACTGAAGCTTTCTTT.

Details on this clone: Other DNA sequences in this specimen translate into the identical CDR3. The CDR3 sequence: CASSMLAGGLYNEQFF. CDR3 in DNA: TGTGCCAGTAGTATGCTAGCGGGGGGGCTATATAATGAGCAGTTCTTC. The chain joins TRBV19 to TRBJ2-1; 12 nucleotides agree with TRBD2. CDR1 LNHDA and CDR2 SQIVND come from the germline V gene (reference sequence). Losses at the gene ends were 3 bases for V and 7 bases for J; bases not matched to a gene: 7. This CDR3 has 16 amino acids. The full variable domain, completed using reference TRBV19 and TRBJ2-1, is DGGITQSPKYLFRKEGQNVTLSCEQNLNHDAMYWYRQDPGQGLRLIYYSQIVNDFQKGDIAEGYSVSREKKESFPLTVTSAQKNPTAFYLCASSMLAGGLYNEQFFGPGTRLTVL.

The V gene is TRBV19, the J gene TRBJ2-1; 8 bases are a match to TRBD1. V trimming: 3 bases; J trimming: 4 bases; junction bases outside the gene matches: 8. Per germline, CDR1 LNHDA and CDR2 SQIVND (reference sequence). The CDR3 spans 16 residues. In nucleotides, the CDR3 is TGTGCCAGTAGTATTCCCCAGGGGGCGGGGTACAATGAGCAGTTCTTC. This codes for CASSIPQGAGYNEQFF.

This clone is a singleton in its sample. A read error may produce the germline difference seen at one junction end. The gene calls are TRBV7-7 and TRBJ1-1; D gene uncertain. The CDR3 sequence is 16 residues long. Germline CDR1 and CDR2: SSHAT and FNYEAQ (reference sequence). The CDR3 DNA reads TGTGCTAGCAGCTTAGCGAGGTGTCACCTTGGCGCTGAAGCTTTCTTT. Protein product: CASSLARCHLGAEAFF.

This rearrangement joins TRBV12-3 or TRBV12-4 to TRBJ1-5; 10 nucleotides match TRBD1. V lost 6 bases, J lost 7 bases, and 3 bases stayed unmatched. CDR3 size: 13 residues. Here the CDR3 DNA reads TGTGCCAGCAGGGACAGGGGGTTACAGCCCCAGCATTTT. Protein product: CASRDRGLQPQHF.

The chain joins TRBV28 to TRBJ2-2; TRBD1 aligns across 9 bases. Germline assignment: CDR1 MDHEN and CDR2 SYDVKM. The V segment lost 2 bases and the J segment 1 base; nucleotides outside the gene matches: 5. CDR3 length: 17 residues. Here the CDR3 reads CASSLVVGQGNTGELFF. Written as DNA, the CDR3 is TGTGCCAGCAGTTTAGTGGTGGGACAGGGGAACACCGGGGAGCTGTTTTTT.

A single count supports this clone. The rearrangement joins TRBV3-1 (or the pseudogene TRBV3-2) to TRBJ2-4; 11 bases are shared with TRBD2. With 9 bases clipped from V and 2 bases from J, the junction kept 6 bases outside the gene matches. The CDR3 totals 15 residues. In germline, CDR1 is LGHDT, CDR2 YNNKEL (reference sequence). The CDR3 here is CASSGRGETKNIQYF. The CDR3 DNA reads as TGTGCCAGTAGCGGGAGGGGTGAGACCAAAAACATTCAGTACTTC.